Listed below are T cell receptor beta chains from one sample, sequenced in a study of Tregs in tolerant kidney transplant recipients. Repertoires were generated with immunoSEQ multiplex PCR, while TCRdb's copy carries only in-frame clones and drops some. Seen here are tens of thousands of clones, around 84% observed once, and the top ten hold approximately 4%. Sample: CD4+ T cells from blood. The receptors were gathered from a human donor in good health. Both conserved end residues are part of each CDR3. D genes are given only for firm matches. Not all rows give a size; the values are once, few, many and, for expanded clones, a class.

>-|TRBV5-6|TRBD2|TRBJ2-3
CASRLTTSGGVTDTQYF
TGTGCCAGCAGATTAACCACTAGCGGGGGTGTCACAGATACGCAGTATTTT
>-|TRBV28|-|TRBJ1-5
CASSFPAQGQPQHF
TGTGCCAGCAGTTTTCCCGCCCAGGGACAGCCCCAGCATTTT
>once|TRBV28|-|TRBJ2-7
CASSLRTVYEQYF
TGTGCCAGCAGTTTGAGGACAGTCTACGAGCAGTACTTC
>-|TRBV19|-|TRBJ2-7
CASRGGPVGYEQYF
TGTGCCAGTAGGGGGGGGCCGGTGGGCTACGAGCAGTACTTC
>-|TRBV7-2|-|TRBJ2-7
CASSLKVSLSYEQYF
TGTGCCAGCAGCTTAAAAGTCTCCCTCTCCTACGAGCAGTACTTC
>-|TRBV15|-|TRBJ2-1
CATSSQANRGEQFF
TGTGCCACCAGCAGCCAGGCCAATAGAGGTGAGCAGTTCTTC
>-|TRBV7-2|-|TRBJ2-3
CASTPTRGTVAQYF
TGTGCCAGCACCCCAACTAGAGGGACCGTGGCGCAGTATTTT
>-|TRBV27|-|TRBJ1-4
CASSRHGRTDGEKLFF
TGTGCCAGCAGTCGTCACGGTAGGACAGATGGTGAAAAACTGTTTTTT
>-|TRBV4-1|-|TRBJ2-3
CASSPLGVPQYF
TGCGCCAGCAGCCCCTTAGGGGTTCCGCAGTATTTT
>-|TRBV6-1|TRBD1|TRBJ1-2
CASRSTGRDGYTF
TGTGCCAGCAGATCGACAGGGAGGGATGGCTACACCTTC
>-|TRBV13|-|TRBJ2-3
CASSSHGDTQYF
TGTGCCAGCAGCTCCCACGGGGATACGCAGTATTTT
>-|TRBV7-9|-|TRBJ2-1
CASRGNYNEQFF
TGTGCCAGCAGGGGGAACTACAATGAGCAGTTCTTC
>once|TRBV18|-|TRBJ2-7
CASSRARASEQYF
TGTGCCAGCTCACGGGCTAGGGCAAGCGAGCAGTACTTC
>-|TRBV19|TRBD2|TRBJ2-3
CASSSVAGGPGDTQYF
TGTGCCAGTAGTTCCGTGGCGGGGGGGCCGGGGGATACGCAGTATTTT
>-|TRBV7-9|-|TRBJ2-1
CASSHFRTLYNEQFF
TGTGCCAGCAGCCACTTCCGGACTTTATACAATGAGCAGTTCTTC
>-|TRBV7-3|-|TRBJ1-1
CASSLDGTANTEAFF
TGTGCCAGCAGCTTAGATGGCACGGCGAACACTGAAGCTTTCTTT
>-|TRBV7-8|-|TRBJ1-2
CASSFTTPRQAGNYGYTF
TGTGCCAGCAGCTTTACTACTCCCAGACAGGCCGGTAACTATGGCTACACCTTC
>once|TRBV2|-|TRBJ2-5
CASYLSGGGSQYF
TGTGCCAGCTACCTCTCGGGGGGCGGGTCCCAGTACTTC
>-|TRBV7-3|TRBD2|TRBJ2-3
CASSPSSGGYTDTQYF
TGTGCCAGCAGCCCCTCTAGCGGGGGGTACACAGATACGCAGTATTTT
>-|TRBV5-6|TRBD1|TRBJ1-4
CASSPFTRGNGVDEKLFF
TGTGCCAGCAGCCCATTTACCAGGGGGAACGGGGTGGATGAAAAACTGTTTTTT
>-|TRBV5-1|-|TRBJ1-2
CASSLVPGRGLSNYGYTF
TGCGCCAGCAGTTTAGTACCGGGACGGGGACTTTCTAACTATGGCTACACCTTC
>-|TRBV2|TRBD2|TRBJ2-3
CASSERRRGLAGATDTQYF
TGTGCCAGCAGTGAGAGGAGGCGGGGCCTAGCGGGGGCAACAGATACGCAGTATTTT
>-|TRBV6-5|-|TRBJ2-2
CASSGGLNTGELFF
TGTGCCAGCAGTGGGGGATTAAACACCGGGGAGCTGTTTTTT
>-|TRBV2|-|TRBJ1-2
CASGVSQGMDGYTF
TGTGCCAGCGGGGTCTCGCAGGGCATGGATGGCTACACCTTC
>once|TRBV5-1|-|TRBJ1-1
CASSLARGNTEAFF
TGCGCCAGCAGCTTGGCCCGGGGGAACACTGAAGCTTTCTTT
>-|TRBV14|-|TRBJ2-7
CASSRNTLREQYF
TGTGCCAGCAGCCGCAACACCCTTCGGGAGCAGTACTTC
>-|TRBV10-3|-|TRBJ1-2
CAIRMHGESYGYTF
TGTGCCATCAGGATGCACGGGGAAAGCTATGGCTACACCTTC
>-|TRBV18|TRBD2|TRBJ2-3
CASSPSGSGRPRRTDTQYF
TGTGCCAGCTCACCGAGTGGTAGCGGGAGGCCTAGACGCACAGATACGCAGTATTTT
>-|TRBV10-3|-|TRBJ1-1
CAISSGGNTEAFF
TGTGCCATCAGCTCTGGGGGGAACACTGAAGCTTTCTTT
>-|TRBV2|TRBD2|TRBJ2-7
CASKGGTGSYEQYF
TGTGCCAGCAAGGGAGGGACGGGCTCCTACGAGCAGTACTTC
>-|TRBV4-3|-|TRBJ2-7
CASSQETRTRPEQYF
TGCGCCAGCAGCCAAGAGACTAGGACCCGTCCCGAGCAGTACTTC
>-|TRBV12-5|TRBD1|TRBJ2-7
CASARDRGLYEQYF
TGTGCTAGTGCGAGAGACAGGGGTCTTTACGAGCAGTACTTC
>once|TRBV7-6|TRBD2|TRBJ2-3
CASCPTSGGDTQYF
TGTGCCAGCTGCCCGACTAGCGGGGGGGATACGCAGTATTTT
>-|TRBV19|TRBD2|TRBJ2-3
CASSISSGSGTQYF
TGTGCCAGTAGTATCTCTAGCGGGAGTGGTACGCAGTATTTT
>-|TRBV7-3|-|TRBJ1-1
CASSLRSSTEAFF
TGTGCCAGCAGCTTAAGGAGCAGCACTGAAGCTTTCTTT
>-|TRBV7-8|-|TRBJ1-1
CASSEDRGTEAFF
TGTGCCAGCAGCGAAGACCGGGGCACTGAAGCTTTCTTT
>few|TRBV11-3|TRBD2|TRBJ2-1
CASSLSPHGLAGGNNEQFF
TGTGCCAGCAGCCTTAGCCCCCATGGACTAGCGGGAGGGAACAATGAGCAGTTCTTC
>-|TRBV5-6|-|TRBJ2-7
CASSPRRLSDVYEQYF
TGTGCCAGCAGCCCGCGTAGGTTGTCGGACGTCTACGAGCAGTACTTC
>-|TRBV11-3|TRBD1|TRBJ1-2
CASSLESSGTGFGYTF
TGTGCCAGCAGCTTAGAATCCTCCGGGACAGGATTTGGCTACACCTTC
>-|TRBV18|-|TRBJ1-1
CASSGTPAGAFF
TGTGCCAGCTCAGGGACCCCAGCGGGAGCTTTCTTT
>-|TRBV2|TRBD2|TRBJ2-3
CASSTGTSGRGGSTDTQYF
TGTGCCAGCAGTACCGGGACTAGCGGGAGAGGAGGGAGCACAGATACGCAGTATTTT
>-|TRBV18|-|TRBJ2-4
CASSLAKGSEPVQYF
TGTGCCAGCTCACTGGCAAAAGGGAGTGAACCGGTTCAGTACTTC
>-|TRBV4-2|TRBD2|TRBJ2-2
CASSRGGVRANTGELFF
TGTGCCAGCAGCCGTGGGGGGGTTCGCGCGAACACCGGGGAGCTGTTTTTT
>-|TRBV7-2|TRBD1|TRBJ2-7
CASSFGGQASYEQYF
TGTGCCAGCAGCTTCGGGGGACAGGCTTCCTACGAGCAGTACTTC
>-|TRBV5-1|-|TRBJ1-2
CASSLTEGYGYTF
TGCGCCAGCAGCTTGACAGAAGGCTATGGCTACACCTTC
>-|TRBV19|-|TRBJ1-4
CASSKWTVVATNEKLFF
TGTGCCAGTAGTAAGTGGACAGTGGTAGCAACTAATGAAAAACTGTTTTTT
>-|TRBV5-1|TRBD1|TRBJ2-7
CASRPTGGYEQYF
TGCGCCAGCAGGCCAACAGGGGGCTACGAGCAGTACTTC
>-|TRBV2|-|TRBJ2-7
CASSELQGRGYF
TGTGCCAGCAGTGAACTGCAGGGGCGAGGGTACTTC
>-|TRBV5-6|TRBD2|TRBJ2-1
CASSSLGTSGFNEQFF
TGTGCCAGCAGCTCTTTAGGGACTAGCGGGTTCAATGAGCAGTTCTTC
>-|TRBV5-1|-|TRBJ2-1
CASSLRTWVLYNEQFF
TGCGCCAGCAGCTTGAGAACTTGGGTCCTGTACAATGAGCAGTTCTTC
>once|TRBV6-5|-|TRBJ2-1
CASSYRREAGYNEQFF
TGTGCCAGCAGTTACAGGAGGGAGGCGGGGTACAATGAGCAGTTCTTC
>few|TRBV20-1|-|TRBJ2-7
CSAISVYEQYF
TGCAGTGCTATTTCGGTGTACGAGCAGTACTTC
>-|TRBV30|TRBD1|TRBJ1-1
CAWSVPQGARTEAFF
TGTGCCTGGAGTGTACCCCAGGGGGCAAGGACTGAAGCTTTCTTT
>-|TRBV21-1|-|TRBJ2-3
CASSKGRSGRGADTQYF
TGTGCCAGCAGCAAAGGGCGCTCTGGGCGGGGGGCCGATACGCAGTATTTT
>-|TRBV7-6|-|TRBJ2-5
CASSGIGGTIETQYF
TGTGCCAGCAGTGGTATTGGGGGAACTATAGAGACCCAGTACTTC
>-|TRBV9|-|TRBJ2-1
CASSVGSMGGQFF
TGTGCCAGCAGCGTAGGATCCATGGGCGGGCAGTTCTTC
>-|TRBV19|-|TRBJ2-3
CASSPGPEADTQYF
TGTGCCAGTAGTCCGGGTCCTGAGGCAGATACGCAGTATTTT